This paragraph covers one T cell receptor beta chain sequence. The sample belongs to a study of cytomegalovirus exposure and HLA in healthy donors. The CDR3 length is 13 residues. Looked up from germline, CDR1 is MNHEY and CDR2 is SVGAGI. The ends were cut back, 7 bases at V and 9 bases at J, with 16 bases in the middle. The donors were members of the validation cohort, which comprised 120 subjects and was separate from the first cohort of some 680 subjects. Assay used: immunoSEQ multiplex PCR; TCRdb lists only in-frame clones, some missing. Among about 330,000 clones listed, around 87% were seen once.

This chain joins TRBV6-5 and TRBJ2-1; the D call may be TRBD1 or TRBD2 (5 bases each). The TCR comes from a woman aged 30 to 39 in good health and CMV-seropositive. Sequenced: PBMCs. The CDR3 nucleotides read TGTGCCAGCATGGCAAGGGGAGCGATTGAGCAGTTCTTC. Amino acids: CASMARGAIEQFF.